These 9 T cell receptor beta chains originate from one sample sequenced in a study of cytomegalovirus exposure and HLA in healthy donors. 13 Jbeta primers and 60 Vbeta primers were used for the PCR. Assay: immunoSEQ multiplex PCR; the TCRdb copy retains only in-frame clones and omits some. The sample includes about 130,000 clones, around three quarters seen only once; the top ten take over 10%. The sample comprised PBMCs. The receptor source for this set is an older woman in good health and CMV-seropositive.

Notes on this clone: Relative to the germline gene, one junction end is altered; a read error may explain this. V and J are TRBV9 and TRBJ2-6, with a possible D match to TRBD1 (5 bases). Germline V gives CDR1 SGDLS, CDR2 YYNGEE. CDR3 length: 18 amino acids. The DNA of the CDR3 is TGTGCCAGCAGCGGGAGACCCCGAGAGAACTCTGGGGCCAACGGCCTGACTTTC. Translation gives CASSGRPRENSGANGLTF.

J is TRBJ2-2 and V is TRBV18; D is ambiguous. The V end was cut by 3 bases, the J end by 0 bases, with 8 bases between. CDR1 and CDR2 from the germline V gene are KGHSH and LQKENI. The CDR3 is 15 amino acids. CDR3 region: CASSPGLTNTGELFF. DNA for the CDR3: TGTGCCAGCTCACCGGGCCTAACGAACACCGGGGAGCTGTTTTTT.

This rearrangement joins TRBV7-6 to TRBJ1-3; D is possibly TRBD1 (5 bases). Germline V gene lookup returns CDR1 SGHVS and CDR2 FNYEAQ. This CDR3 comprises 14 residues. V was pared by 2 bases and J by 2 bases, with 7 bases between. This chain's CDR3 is CASSLQTAGNTIYF. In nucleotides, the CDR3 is TGTGCCAGCAGCTTACAGACAGCTGGAAACACCATATATTTT. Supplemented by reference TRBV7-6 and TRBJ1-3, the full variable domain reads GAGVSQSPRYKVTKRGQDVALRCDPISGHVSLYWYRQALGQGPEFLTYFNYEAQQDKSGLPNDRFSAERPEGSISTLTIQRTEQRDSAMYRCASSLQTAGNTIYFGEGSWLTVV.

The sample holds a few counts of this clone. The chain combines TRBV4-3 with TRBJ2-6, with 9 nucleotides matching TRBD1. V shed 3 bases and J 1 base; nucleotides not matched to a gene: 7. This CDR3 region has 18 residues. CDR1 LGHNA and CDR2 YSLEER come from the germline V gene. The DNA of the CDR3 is TGCGCCAGCAGCCAGGCGGGACAGGGTGAGTCTGGGGCCAACGTCCTGACTTTC. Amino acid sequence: CASSQAGQGESGANVLTF.

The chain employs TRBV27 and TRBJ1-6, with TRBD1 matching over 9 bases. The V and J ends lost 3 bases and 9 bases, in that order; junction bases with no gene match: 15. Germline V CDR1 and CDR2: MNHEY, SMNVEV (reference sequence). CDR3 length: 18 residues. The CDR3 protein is CASSFGTGSDTYGSPLHF. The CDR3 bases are TGTGCCAGCAGTTTTGGGACAGGGTCCGATACATATGGTTCACCCCTCCACTTT.

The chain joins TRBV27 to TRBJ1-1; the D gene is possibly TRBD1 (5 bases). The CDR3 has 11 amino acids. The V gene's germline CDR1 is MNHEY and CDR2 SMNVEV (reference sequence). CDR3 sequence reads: CPPGHGTEAFF. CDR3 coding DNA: TGTCCCCCAGGGCACGGCACTGAAGCTTTCTTT.

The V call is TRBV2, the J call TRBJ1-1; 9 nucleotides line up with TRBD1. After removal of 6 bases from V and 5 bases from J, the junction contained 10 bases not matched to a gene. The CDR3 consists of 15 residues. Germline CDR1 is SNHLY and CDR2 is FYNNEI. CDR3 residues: CASSRPTGGLTEAFF. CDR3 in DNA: TGTGCCAGCAGCCGTCCCACAGGGGGCTTAACTGAAGCTTTCTTT.

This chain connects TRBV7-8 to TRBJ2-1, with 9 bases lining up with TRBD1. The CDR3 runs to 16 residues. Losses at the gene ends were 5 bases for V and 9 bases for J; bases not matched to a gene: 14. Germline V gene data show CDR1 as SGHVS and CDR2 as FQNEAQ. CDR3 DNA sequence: TGTGCCAGCAGCCCTCCAGTCCGGGACAGGGTTACTGAGCAGTTCTTC. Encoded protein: CASSPPVRDRVTEQFF.

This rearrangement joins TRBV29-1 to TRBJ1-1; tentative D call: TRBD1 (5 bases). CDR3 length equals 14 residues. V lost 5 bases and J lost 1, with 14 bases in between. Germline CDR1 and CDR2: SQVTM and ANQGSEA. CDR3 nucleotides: TGCAGCGTTCGATCAGGGCAGGGGAACACTGAAGCTTTCTTT. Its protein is CSVRSGQGNTEAFF.